This T cell receptor beta chain was recovered during a study of regulatory T cells in long-lasting Graves disease (dated by TCRdb to the early 2020s). Study-wide context: Antithyroid drugs had been taken for less than 3 months by newly diagnosed Graves' disease patients. Persistent Graves' disease patients were compared with newly diagnosed Graves' disease patients by peripheral blood TCR sequencing and RNA sequencing. The study was registered as a clinical trial and conducted in China. A total of some 33 samples were covered by TCR sequencing, comprising approximately 13 persistent and around 20 newly diagnosed Graves' disease patients.

The CDR3 covers 15 residues, taking in both the cysteine and the phenylalanine. Only CDR3 DNA remains: 45 bases, in frame from the first base. V loses 1 base of germline sequence and J loses 5 bases, and the interval between the two ends is 11 bases. The germline V gene supplies CDR1 SGHNT and CDR2 YENEEA. Reading the label with the study, this specimen's time point is: newly diagnosed GD, antithyroid drugs for less than 3 months. For both TCR sequencing and RNA sequencing, RNA was extracted from PBMCs in TRIzol. Graves' disease was diagnosed according to American Thyroid Association guidelines. Patients were recruited from an endocrinology department in Xi'an, China. Each patient gave about 8.1 milliliters of peripheral blood, collected in an EDTA anticoagulant tube. Ficoll Paque Plus density gradient separation was used to isolate PBMCs, and no further T cell sorting was performed. An Agilent 2100 Bioanalyzer and agarose gel were used to check RNA quality, and a NanoDrop 2000 was used to measure RNA concentration.

A remark on this clonotype: The antigen it binds to is not known. There are no base qualities to consult, and no much larger clone falls within one base.

Findings and caveats that apply to the study as a whole: Sequencing and analysis were limited to the TCR beta chain. The authors acknowledged the small sample size as a limitation that may reduce accuracy. Preferential use of TRBV28, TRBJ1-2 and TRBJ2-5 was observed in persistent disease, whereas TRBV20-1 and TRBJ2-1 were favored in newly diagnosed disease. Because the primary lesion, thyroid tissue, could not be accessed, the study looked at peripheral blood alone. Compared with newly diagnosed patients, patients with persistent Graves' disease had lower TCR Shannon entropy and fewer highly expanded clones, which suggests clonal expansion. More public clonotypes were shared among persistent patients (roughly 2,700) than among newly diagnosed patients (roughly 1,000).

Receptor amplification or capture employed multiplex PCR. The sequencer listed for this sample is Illumina HiSeq 4000. To build TCR beta libraries, CDR3 regions were amplified by Arm-PCR using iRepertoire HTBI primers. Before sequencing, the PCR products underwent gel purification. Per the authors' processing: Across samples, roughly 60 TRBV and 13 to 15 TRBJ segments were identified and used for gene usage analysis of CDR3 amino acid clonotypes. COPE and FqMerger were used to merge the filtered high-quality paired reads into contigs. Contigs were aligned with BLAST to IMGT TRBV, TRBD and TRBJ reference genes, and CDR3 was defined per IMGT. Any clonotype with a frequency above 0.1% was classified as a highly expanded clone. Shannon entropy was used to measure repertoire diversity, and the Gini coefficient was used to measure V-J evenness. A clonotype found in more than one individual was treated as public. The raw public reads went through TCRdb reprocessing: fastp at Q25, MiXCR clone calling, in-frame beta chains kept. Rows with a matching CDR3 protein are joined into one entry that keeps the most common DNA and genes. V and J calls and clone size were set by TCRdb, not the authors. The sample has about 530,000 distinct CDR3 sequences on record, 15% to 20% of them singletons. Roughly 25% of the sample rests with the top ten.

These same data were also listed under a study on T cells in Graves' hyperthyroidism and ophthalmopathy. The second study's authors report: Stable Graves' hyperthyroidism was defined as the absence of progression to ophthalmopathy over 18 months of follow-up. Hyperthyroidism patients were newly diagnosed, with disease duration under 2 months, and aged 18 to 65 years. Patients with uncontrolled infections, other autoimmune diseases, pregnancy or lactation were excluded. Diagnoses were based on clinical symptoms, serum thyroxine and TRAb, thyroid ultrasound and orbital computed tomography. For the first round of RT-PCR on the TCR CDR3, the HTBI primer set was used together with the Qiagen OneStep RT-PCR kit. Most expanded thyroid clonotypes (frequency above 0.001) were also detected in blood, a finding suggesting that blood repertoires may reflect thyroid immune responses. Ophthalmopathy was separated from stable hyperthyroidism by a 13 V-J signature model, with over 85% sensitivity and roughly 81% specificity obtained in cross-validation and 80%/75% obtained in testing. In validation, progression to ophthalmopathy was predicted by the model with 70% to 71% sensitivity and 72.22% specificity, a median of approximately 6.5 months before onset. TCR V-J signatures able to tell the groups apart were searched for in a discovery cohort of more than 90 patients, of whom over 40 had Graves' ophthalmopathy and roughly 57 had stable Graves' hyperthyroidism. An independent validation cohort of fewer than 20 hyperthyroidism patients and 15 or so patients who later progressed to ophthalmopathy tested prospective prediction of ophthalmopathy. The 75 to 100 discovery patients were randomly divided into training and test sets at a 7:3 ratio. The study also compared thyroid tissue and blood T-cell repertoires from 6 or 7 Graves' hyperthyroidism patients. After sampling, hyperthyroidism patients received methimazole starting at 30 mg daily, and ophthalmopathy patients received high-dose intravenous methylprednisolone. Libraries were constructed in a second round of multiplex PCR, after which size selection and purification were performed. Sequencing of the libraries was done on an Illumina HiSeq2000 using paired-end 100 bp reads. SOAPnuke was used to process the raw data, with reads discarded if the reads contained adapters or uncalled bases, had a mean Phred below 15, or lacked an exact constant-primer or identifier match. High-quality paired reads were merged with COPE v1.2.5, and unique nucleotide sequences were defined as clonotypes. MiTCR v1.1 was used to align clonotypes to the IMGT TRBV, TRBD and TRBJ reference segments. Analysis was restricted to V-J combinations with a frequency above 0.0001, which covered about 99% of repertoires. The TCS score was defined as F50 (clonal expansion) divided by E x V (chaos), with BLOSUM62-based TCRdist calculated between CDR3 peptides within each V-J. Welch's t-statistics and random forest reduced 500 to 550 V-J features to some 14, which were used in a naive Bayes classifier (R e1071). No statistical method was used to set the sample size in advance, and investigators knew the group allocation. The paper reports TCR Vbeta CDR3 sequencing of some 140 peripheral blood samples: some 44 ophthalmopathy, some 80 hyperthyroidism and around 17 progressor patients.

The sequence was collected from a middle-aged woman with Graves disease. Donor details come from another sample of the same person, matched by shared clones. This specimen was peripheral blood mononuclear cells (PBMCs), taken at new diagnosis, from a patient treated with antithyroid drugs. The chain is assembled from TRBV11-3 and TRBJ2-2; TRBD2 might be the D gene, on 5 matching bases. The nucleotide sequence reads TGTGCCAGCAGCTTAGGGGGTACGGGGACCGGGGAGCTGTTTTTT. The translation is CASSLGGTGTGELFF.